This entry concerns a single T cell receptor beta chain. What this receptor recognizes is not known. Per-base qualities were not stored, and no clone one base away is much larger. TCRbeta CDR3 regions were amplified from genomic DNA using the immunoSEQ Assay, a bias-controlled multiplex PCR. The authors' pipeline ran thus. Within the assay, amplification of reference gene primers was used to estimate how many nucleated cells each sample contained. Sequence reads were collapsed and filtered to measure the absolute abundance of every unique TCRbeta CDR3 rearrangement. For each sample, productive Simpson clonality was calculated by taking the square root of Simpson's diversity index across productive rearrangements. Imported from immuneACCESS, the table was reduced by TCRdb to in-frame sequences with V and J called. These copies leave out some clones; in studies compared against another copy, an unresolved V gene accounts for under half, and the cause of the remainder is not known. The V and J calls and clone size were taken over from that table, and D and trimming were inferred from the DNA. Within this sample are 150,000 or so clones, with around 79% of them counted one time only. The ten top clones hold approximately 5.2% of the sample.

This sample was included in a study of blood T cell repertoires in COVID-19 (dated by TCRdb to between 2020 and 2021). Notes on the research overall: Samples covering the acute and convalescent phases of COVID-19 were provided by collaborators in the United States, Italy and Spain. A de-identified subject ID, COVID-19 status, age in years and sex were almost always included in the sample metadata. The material from the prospective study consisted of cDNA or gDNA derived from T cells, B-cell-depleted T cells, or PBMCs. A freely available public database, intended as a resource for researchers studying the immune response to SARS-CoV-2, is where the repertoires were released. The samples were drawn from the first 160 participants of the ongoing ImmuneRACE study and from roughly 1,300 subjects provided by 6 global collaborators. The dataset comprised deeply sampled blood TCRbeta repertoires from subjects exposed to, actively infected with, or recovered from COVID-19. HLA class I and class II types, where available, came from metadata supplied by the sample provider rather than from assay-based typing.

The investigation overall reported the following: The quantity of clinical and demographic metadata differed by source and by participant and was supplied without curation.

At one collaborating source in Seattle, patients were enrolled during active infection and were followed longitudinally through the course of disease. Whole blood was collected in K2EDTA tubes by collaborating institutions according to the institutions' own protocols. For TCRbeta analysis, collaborator samples were shipped as frozen whole blood, as isolated PBMCs, or as DNA extracted from either sample type. Sequenced sample: peripheral blood. This TCR was recovered from a woman in her sixties or seventies with COVID-19, enrolled during active disease.

In nucleotide form, the sequence is TGTGCCAGCAGCCAAGGTTCCACGGGGATAAATAACTATGGCTACACCTTC. Its protein product is CASSQGSTGINNYGYTF. The sequence joins TRBV3-1 (or the pseudogene TRBV3-2) to TRBJ1-2; the D segment cannot be called with confidence. A distance of 16 bases separates the germline ends of V and J, which lose 1 base and 1 base respectively. The CDR3 measures 17 amino acids from cysteine to phenylalanine. Just the 51-base CDR3 DNA is kept, in frame starting at base 1. The germline V gene (reference sequence) provides CDR1 LGHDT and CDR2 YNNKEL.